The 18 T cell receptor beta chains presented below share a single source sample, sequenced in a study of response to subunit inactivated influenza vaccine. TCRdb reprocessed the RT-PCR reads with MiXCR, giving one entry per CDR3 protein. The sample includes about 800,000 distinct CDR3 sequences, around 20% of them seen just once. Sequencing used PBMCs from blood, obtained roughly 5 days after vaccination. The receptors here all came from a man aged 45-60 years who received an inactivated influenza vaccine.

The chain's CDR3 is CASSFNTGVSASPLHF. CDR3 nucleotide sequence: TGTGCCAGCAGCTTCAACACGGGGGTTAGTGCTTCACCCCTCCACTTT. This chain connects TRBV7-2 to TRBJ1-6; D possibly corresponds to TRBD1 (5 bases). The V and J ends lost 3 bases and 9 bases respectively, with 18 bases between them. Germline values: CDR1 SGHTA, CDR2 FQGNSA. The CDR3 length is 16 residues.

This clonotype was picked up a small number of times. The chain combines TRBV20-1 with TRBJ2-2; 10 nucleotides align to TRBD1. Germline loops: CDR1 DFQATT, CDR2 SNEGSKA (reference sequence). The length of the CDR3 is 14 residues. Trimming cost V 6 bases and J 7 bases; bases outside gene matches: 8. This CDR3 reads CSAMTGGNFGELFF. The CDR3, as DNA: TGCAGTGCGATGACAGGGGGCAATTTCGGGGAGCTGTTTTTT.

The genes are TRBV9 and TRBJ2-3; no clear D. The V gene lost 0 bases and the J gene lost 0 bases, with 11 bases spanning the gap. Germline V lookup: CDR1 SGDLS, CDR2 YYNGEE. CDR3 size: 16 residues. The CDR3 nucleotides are TGTGCCAGCAGCGTAGCTGGAAAGTCAAGCACAGATACGCAGTATTTT. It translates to CASSVAGKSSTDTQYF.

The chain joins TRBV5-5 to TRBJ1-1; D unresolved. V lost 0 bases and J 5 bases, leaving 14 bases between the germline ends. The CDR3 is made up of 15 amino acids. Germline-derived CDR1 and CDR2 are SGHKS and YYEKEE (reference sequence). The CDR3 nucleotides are TGTGCCAGCAGCTTGGAGGCGGGCGGCAGGACTGAAGCTTTCTTT. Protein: CASSLEAGGRTEAFF.

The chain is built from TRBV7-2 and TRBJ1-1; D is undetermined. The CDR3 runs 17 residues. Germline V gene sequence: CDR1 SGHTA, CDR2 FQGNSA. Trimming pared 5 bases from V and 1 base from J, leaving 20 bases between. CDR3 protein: CASSRPLIAVANTEAFF. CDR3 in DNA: TGTGCCAGCAGCCGACCCCTTATAGCGGTTGCGAACACTGAAGCTTTCTTT.

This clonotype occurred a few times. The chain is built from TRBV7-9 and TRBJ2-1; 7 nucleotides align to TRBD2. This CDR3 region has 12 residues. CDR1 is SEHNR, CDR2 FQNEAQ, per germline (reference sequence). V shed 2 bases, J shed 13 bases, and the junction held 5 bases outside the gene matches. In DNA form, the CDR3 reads TGTGCCAGCAGCTTAAGCACTAGCGACCAGTTCTTC. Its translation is CASSLSTSDQFF.

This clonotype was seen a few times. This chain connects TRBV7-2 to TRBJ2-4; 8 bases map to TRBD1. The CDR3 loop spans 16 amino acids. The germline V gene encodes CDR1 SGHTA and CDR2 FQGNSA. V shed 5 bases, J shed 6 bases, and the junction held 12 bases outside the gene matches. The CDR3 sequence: CASSPRTGPRLNIQYF. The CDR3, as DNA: TGTGCCAGCAGCCCTCGGACAGGGCCCCGTTTAAACATTCAGTACTTC.

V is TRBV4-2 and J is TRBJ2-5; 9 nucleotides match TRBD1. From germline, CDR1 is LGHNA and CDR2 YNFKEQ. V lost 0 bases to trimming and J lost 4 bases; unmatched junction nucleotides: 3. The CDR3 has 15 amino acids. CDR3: CASSQDLDRGETQYF. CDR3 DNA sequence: TGTGCCAGCAGCCAAGACCTGGACAGGGGAGAGACCCAGTACTTC.

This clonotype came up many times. This CDR3 reads CASSLDRLKETQYF. The CDR3 DNA sequence: TGTGCCAGCAGCCTCGACAGGCTAAAAGAGACCCAGTACTTC. The chain couples TRBV7-2 to TRBJ2-5; TRBD1 is a possible D gene (6 bases). Deletions cut 5 bases from V and 3 bases from J, with 13 bases between. The CDR3 runs 14 residues. Germline V gives CDR1 SGHTA, CDR2 FQGNSA. The variable domain in full, completed from reference TRBV7-2 and TRBJ2-5, reads GAGVSQSPSNKVTEKGKDVELRCDPISGHTALYWYRQSLGQGLEFLIYFQGNSAPDKSGLPSDRFSAERTGGSVSTLTIQRTQQEDSAVYLCASSLDRLKETQYFGPGTRLLVL.

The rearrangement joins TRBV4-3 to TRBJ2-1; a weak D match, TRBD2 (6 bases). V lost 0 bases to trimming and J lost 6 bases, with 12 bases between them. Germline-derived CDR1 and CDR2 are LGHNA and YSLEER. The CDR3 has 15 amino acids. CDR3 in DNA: TGCGCCAGCAGCCAAGATGGAGGGAAGGTCAATGAGCAGTTCTTC. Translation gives CASSQDGGKVNEQFF.

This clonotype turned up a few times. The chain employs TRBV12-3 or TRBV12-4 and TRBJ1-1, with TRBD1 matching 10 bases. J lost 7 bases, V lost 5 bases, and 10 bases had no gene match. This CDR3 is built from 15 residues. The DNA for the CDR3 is TGTGCCAGCAGTCCGGCCCCGACAGGGGGCAATGAAGCTTTCTTT. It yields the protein CASSPAPTGGNEAFF.

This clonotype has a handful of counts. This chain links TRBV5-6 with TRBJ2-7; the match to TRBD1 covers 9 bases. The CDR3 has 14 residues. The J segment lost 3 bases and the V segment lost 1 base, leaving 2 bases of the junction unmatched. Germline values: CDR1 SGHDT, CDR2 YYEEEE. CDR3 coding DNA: TGTGCCAGCAGCTTGTGGGACAGGGACTACGAGCAGTACTTC. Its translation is CASSLWDRDYEQYF.

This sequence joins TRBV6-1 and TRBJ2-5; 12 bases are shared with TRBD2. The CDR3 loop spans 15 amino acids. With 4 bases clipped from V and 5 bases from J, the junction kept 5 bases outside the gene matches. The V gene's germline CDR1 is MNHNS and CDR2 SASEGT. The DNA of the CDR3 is TGTGCCAGCAGTGGTCGGACTAGCGGGAAGGAGACCCAGTACTTC. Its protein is CASSGRTSGKETQYF.

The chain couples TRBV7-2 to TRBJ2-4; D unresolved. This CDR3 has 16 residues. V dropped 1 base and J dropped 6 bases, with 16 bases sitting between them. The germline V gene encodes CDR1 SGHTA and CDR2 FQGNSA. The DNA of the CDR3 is TGTGCCAGCAGCTTAGGACCGGACCCTCTGAGAAACATTCAGTACTTC. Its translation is CASSLGPDPLRNIQYF.

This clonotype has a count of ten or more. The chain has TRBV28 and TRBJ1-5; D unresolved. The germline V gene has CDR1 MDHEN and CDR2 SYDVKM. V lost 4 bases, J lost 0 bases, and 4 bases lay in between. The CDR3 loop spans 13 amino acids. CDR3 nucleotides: TGTGCCAGCAGTTCGGATAGCAATCAGCCCCAGCATTTT. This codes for CASSSDSNQPQHF. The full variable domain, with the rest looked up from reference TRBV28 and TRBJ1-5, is DVKVTQSSRYLVKRTGEKVFLECVQDMDHENMFWYRQDPGLGLRLIYFSYDVKMKEKGDIPEGYSVSREKKERFSLILESASTNQTSMYLCASSSDSNQPQHFGDGTRLSIL.

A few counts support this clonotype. CDR3 sequence reads: CSATPGGPYNEQFF. CDR3 coding DNA: TGCAGTGCTACCCCAGGTGGGCCCTACAATGAGCAGTTCTTC. The V gene is TRBV20-1, the J gene TRBJ2-1; D gene uncertain. Trimming pared 4 bases from V and 2 bases from J, leaving 12 bases between. CDR1 is DFQATT, CDR2 SNEGSKA, per germline (reference sequence). The CDR3 runs 14 residues.

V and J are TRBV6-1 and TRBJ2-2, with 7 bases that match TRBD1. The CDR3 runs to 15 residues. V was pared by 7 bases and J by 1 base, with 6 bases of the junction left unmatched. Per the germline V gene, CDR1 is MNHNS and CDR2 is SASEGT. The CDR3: CASKPRTGNTGELFF. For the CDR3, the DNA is TGTGCCAGCAAGCCGCGGACAGGGAACACCGGGGAGCTGTTTTTT.

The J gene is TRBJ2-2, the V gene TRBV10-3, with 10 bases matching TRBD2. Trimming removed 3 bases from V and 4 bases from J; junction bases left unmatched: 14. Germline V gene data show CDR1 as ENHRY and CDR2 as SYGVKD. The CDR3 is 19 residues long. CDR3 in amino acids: CAISEPGLAFELSTGELFF. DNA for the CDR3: TGTGCCATCAGTGAACCGGGACTAGCGTTCGAGTTATCCACCGGGGAGCTGTTTTTT.